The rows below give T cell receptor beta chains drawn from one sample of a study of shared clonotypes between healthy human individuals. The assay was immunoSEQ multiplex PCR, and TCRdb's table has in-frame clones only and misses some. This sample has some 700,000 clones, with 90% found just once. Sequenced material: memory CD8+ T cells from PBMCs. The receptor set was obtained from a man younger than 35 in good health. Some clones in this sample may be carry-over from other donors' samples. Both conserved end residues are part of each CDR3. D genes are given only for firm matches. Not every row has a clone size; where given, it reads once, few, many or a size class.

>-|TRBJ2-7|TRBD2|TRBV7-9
TGTGCCAGCAGCTTCTCCGGGACTACGGGGGACGAGCAGTACTTC
CASSFSGTTGDEQYF
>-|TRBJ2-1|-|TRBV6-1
TGTGCCAGCAGCACGTTCTCTAGAAATGAGCAGTTCTTC
CASSTFSRNEQFF
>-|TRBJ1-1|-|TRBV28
TGTGCCAGCAGCTTAGGGGCAACGGCTTTCTTT
CASSLGATAFF
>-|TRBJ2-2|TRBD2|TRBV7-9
TGTGCCAGCTGCATAGCGGGAGCCGGGGAGCTGTTTTTT
CASCIAGAGELFF
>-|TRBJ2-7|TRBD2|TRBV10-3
TGTGCCATCAGTGACCCCGGGGTGGTCAGACCGGGACTAGCGGTCTACGAGCAGTACTTC
CAISDPGVVRPGLAVYEQYF
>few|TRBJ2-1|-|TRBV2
TGTGCCAGCAGTGACAGCCCGTCGGAGGGCTTATCCTACAATGAGCAGTTCTTC
CASSDSPSEGLSYNEQFF
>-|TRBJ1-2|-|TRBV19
TGTGCCAGTAGTATGTCGGCGGGGGCTGACTATGGCTACACCTTC
CASSMSAGADYGYTF
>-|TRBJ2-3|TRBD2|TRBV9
TGTGCCAGCAACATAGCGGGAGGATCAGATACGCAGTATTTT
CASNIAGGSDTQYF
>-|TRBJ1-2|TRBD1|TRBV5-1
TGCGCCAGCAGCCTAACAGGGGGCGCAGGCTATGGCTACACCTTC
CASSLTGGAGYGYTF
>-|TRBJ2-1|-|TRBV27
TGTGCCAGCAAGATCCTGCCCGCCTACAATGAGCAGTTCTTC
CASKILPAYNEQFF
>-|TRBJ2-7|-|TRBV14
TGTGCCAGCAGCCAAGATACTCTCGAGCAGTACTTC
CASSQDTLEQYF
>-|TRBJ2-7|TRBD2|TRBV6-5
TGTGCCAGCAGTTACTCGCGGACTAGGTTGTCCTACGAGCAGTACTTC
CASSYSRTRLSYEQYF
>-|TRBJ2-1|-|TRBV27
TGTGCCAGCAGTTTAAACTCGCGAGGGGCGTCCTATTCCTACAATGAGCAGTTCTTC
CASSLNSRGASYSYNEQFF